The clone carrying this T cell receptor beta chain has a handful of counts. No antigen is known for it. TCRdb re-called the RACE reads through MiXCR, storing one row per CDR3 protein. The data hold about 140,000 distinct CDR3 sequences, with over 9.5% observed a single time. Time point of the sample: patch test 2, 6 weeks after DPC sensitization. Described treatment: therapeutic diphenylcyclopropenone sensitization with weekly scalp DPC. The data originate from a study of human T cells and chemical hapten exposure. The study, taken as a whole, reports: Expanded TCRs created a significantly greater count of big CDR3 similarity clusters than controls did.

The sequencing here drew on whole blood, taken in connection with sensitization to the hapten diphenylcyclopropenone (DPC). This clonotype was obtained from a woman between 50 and 59 years old with alopecia areata. Some clones in this sample may be carry-over from other donors' samples.

The CDR3 loop is CASSYGTGAEETQYF. In DNA form, the CDR3 reads TGTGCCAGCAGTTACGGGACAGGGGCGGAGGAGACCCAGTACTTC. This chain uses TRBV6-6 with TRBJ2-5, with 10 bases that match TRBD1. V gave up 2 bases and J gave up 5 bases; unmatched junction bases: 5. Germline loops: CDR1 MNHNY, CDR2 SVGAGI (reference sequence). The CDR3 loop spans 15 amino acids.